The TCR beta chain described here comes from a study of PD-L1 blockade in urothelial cancer. Here immunoSEQ multiplex PCR was the method, and the copy in TCRdb shows in-frame clones only, minus some. The data show under 95,000 clones, roughly 84% seen once. The CDR3 is made up of 14 amino acids. Per germline, CDR1 SGHDT and CDR2 YYEEEE. The ends were cut back, 2 bases at V and 3 bases at J, with 11 bases in the middle. Specified time point: pretreatment peripheral blood. The starting material was PBMCs, obtained around atezolizumab (anti-PD-L1) treatment. This chain joins TRBV5-6 and TRBJ1-2; no definite D call. This receptor was taken from a woman in her 70s with urothelial cancer. This CDR3 is CASSFAGAYYGYTF. The CDR3 DNA sequence: TGTGCCAGCAGCTTCGCGGGCGCATACTATGGCTACACCTTC.